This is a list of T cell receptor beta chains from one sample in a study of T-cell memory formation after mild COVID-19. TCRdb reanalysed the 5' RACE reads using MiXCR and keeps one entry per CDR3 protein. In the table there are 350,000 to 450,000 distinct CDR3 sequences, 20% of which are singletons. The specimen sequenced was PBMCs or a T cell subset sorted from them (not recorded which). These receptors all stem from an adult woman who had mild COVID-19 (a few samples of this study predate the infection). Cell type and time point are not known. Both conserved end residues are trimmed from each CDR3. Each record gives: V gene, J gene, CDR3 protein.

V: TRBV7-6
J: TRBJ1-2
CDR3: ASSPRTGIDGYT

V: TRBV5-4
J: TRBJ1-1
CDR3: ASISPGWGGNTEAF

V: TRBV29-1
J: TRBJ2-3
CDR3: SVEESRSRTDTQY

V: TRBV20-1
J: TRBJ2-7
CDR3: SARDRTEPSYEQY

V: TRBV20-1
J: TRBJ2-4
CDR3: SAARTGAKNIQY

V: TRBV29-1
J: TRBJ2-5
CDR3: SANFQTETQY

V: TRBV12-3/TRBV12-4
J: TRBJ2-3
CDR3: ASSPQGSNTDTQY

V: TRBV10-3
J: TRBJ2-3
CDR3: AISEQGADTQY

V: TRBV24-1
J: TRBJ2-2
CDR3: ATSGSNTGELF

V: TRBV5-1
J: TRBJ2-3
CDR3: ASSNGLAGGGADTQY

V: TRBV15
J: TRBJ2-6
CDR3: ATRQNSGANVLT

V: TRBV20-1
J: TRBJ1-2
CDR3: SARDFSNALSPANYGYT

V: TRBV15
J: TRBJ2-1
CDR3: ATTPQEYNEQF

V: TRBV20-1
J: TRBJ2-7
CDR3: SARPQERGSSYEQY

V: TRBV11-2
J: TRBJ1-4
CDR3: ASSLVGQGLTNEKLF

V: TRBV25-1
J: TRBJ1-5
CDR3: ASSGGQGPNQPQH

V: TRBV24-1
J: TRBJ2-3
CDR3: ATSPRLAGGADTQY

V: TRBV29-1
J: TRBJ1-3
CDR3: SVELASGNTIY

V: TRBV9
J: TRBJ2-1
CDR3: ASSSLAGGLMNEQF

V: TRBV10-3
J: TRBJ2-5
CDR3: AISVSGGETQY

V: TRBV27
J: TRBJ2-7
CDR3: ASRLTVAYEQY

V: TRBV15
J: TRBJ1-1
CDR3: ATSAQTGFTEAF

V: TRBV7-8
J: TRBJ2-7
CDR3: ASSPTESEQY

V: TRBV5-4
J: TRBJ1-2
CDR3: ASSLISGQGRGYT

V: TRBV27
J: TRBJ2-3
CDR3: ASLSGVVGPDTQY

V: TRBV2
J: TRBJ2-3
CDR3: ASSEMATDTQY

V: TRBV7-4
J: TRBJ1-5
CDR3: ASSHWDRGNQPQH

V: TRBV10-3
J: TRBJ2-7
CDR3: AISAGSGRYEQY

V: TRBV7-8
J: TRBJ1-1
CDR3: ASSHEQGANTEAF

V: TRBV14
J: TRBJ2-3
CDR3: ASSQDWASGLRDTQY

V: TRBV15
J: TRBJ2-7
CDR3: ATSRDRGLYEQY

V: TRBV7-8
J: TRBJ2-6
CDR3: ASSLRVREISGANVLT

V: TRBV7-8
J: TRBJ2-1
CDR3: ASSPPTSGGPYNEQF

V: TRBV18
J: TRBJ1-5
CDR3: ASSPANRGNQPQH

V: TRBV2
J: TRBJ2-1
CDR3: ASSRGQGGYDEQF

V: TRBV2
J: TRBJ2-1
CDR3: ASIGRAYNEQF

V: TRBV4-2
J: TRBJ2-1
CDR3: ASSQDRLIAGSYNEQF

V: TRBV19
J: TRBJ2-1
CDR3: ASSIPTKQF

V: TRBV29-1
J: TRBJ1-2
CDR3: SVDPPSGDRANYGYT

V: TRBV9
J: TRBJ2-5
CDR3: ASSVEVGGETQY

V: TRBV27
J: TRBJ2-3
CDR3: ASIMRGTDTQY

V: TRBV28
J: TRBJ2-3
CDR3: ASSFGVRTDTQY

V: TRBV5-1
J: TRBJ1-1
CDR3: ASSLAGGGPTEAF

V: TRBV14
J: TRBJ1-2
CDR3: ASSPQENYGYT

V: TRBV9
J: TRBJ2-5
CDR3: ASSVARSLTTQETQY

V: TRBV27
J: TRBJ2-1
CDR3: ASSLYRADEQF

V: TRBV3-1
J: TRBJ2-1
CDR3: ASSLLNPGQGINEQF